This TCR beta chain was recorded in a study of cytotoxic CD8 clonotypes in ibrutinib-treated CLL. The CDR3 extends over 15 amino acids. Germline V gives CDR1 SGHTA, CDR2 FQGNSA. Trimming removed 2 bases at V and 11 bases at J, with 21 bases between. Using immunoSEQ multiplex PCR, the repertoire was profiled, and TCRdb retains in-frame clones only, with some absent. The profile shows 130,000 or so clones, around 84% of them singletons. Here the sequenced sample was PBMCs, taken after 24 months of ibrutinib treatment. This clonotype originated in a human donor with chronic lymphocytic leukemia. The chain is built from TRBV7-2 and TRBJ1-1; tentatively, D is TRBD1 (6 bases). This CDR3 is CASSLNLQGRVGAFF. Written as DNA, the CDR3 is TGTGCCAGCAGCTTAAATCTCCAGGGGCGGGTTGGTGCTTTCTTT.